These T cell receptor beta chains were read from a single sample in a study of shared clonotypes between healthy human individuals. Clones were sequenced by immunoSEQ multiplex PCR, and TCRdb holds only the in-frame ones, with some missing. The sample includes some 680,000 clones, around 78% of them seen just once. Specimen: memory CD4+ T cells sorted from blood. The source is a woman in her 30s in good health. The CDR3 runs from the conserved cysteine through the conserved F or W. The order of the fields is D gene, clone size, V gene, J gene, CDR3 DNA, CDR3 protein. A D gene is named only where the DNA matches it firmly. Size is stated for part of the rows, as once, few or many counts, or as a class when the clone is expanded.

>NA|few|TRBV11-2|TRBJ2-5
TGTGCCAGCAGCTTAGGGCACGAGACCCAGTACTTC
CASSLGHETQYF
>TRBD2|NA|TRBV6-5|TRBJ2-1
TGTGCCAGCAGTTCCCCTCTAACTAGCGGGAAGGATGAGCAGTTCTTC
CASSSPLTSGKDEQFF
>TRBD2|NA|TRBV29-1|TRBJ2-3
TGCAGCGTTGAGGACGGCGGGGGGACCACAGATACGCAGTATTTT
CSVEDGGGTTDTQYF
>NA|once|TRBV25-1|TRBJ1-4
TGTGCCAGCGCAGATAGCCCTAATGAAAAACTGTTTTTT
CASADSPNEKLFF
>NA|NA|TRBV7-2|TRBJ2-7
TGTGCCAGCAGCTCCTATCTGGGGGAGCAGTACTTC
CASSSYLGEQYF
>TRBD1|NA|TRBV5-6|TRBJ1-5
TGTGCCAGCAGTTATAGGACAGGGGACCAGCCCCAGCATTTT
CASSYRTGDQPQHF
>NA|NA|TRBV5-1|TRBJ1-2
TGCGCCAGCAGTGGGCAGGGTGGTTCCTATGGCTACACCTTC
CASSGQGGSYGYTF
>NA|NA|TRBV19|TRBJ1-5
TGTGCCAGTAGTATCCCAGCCCCCCTATTGAATCAGCCCCAGCATTTT
CASSIPAPLLNQPQHF
>TRBD1|NA|TRBV6-6|TRBJ1-5
TGTGCCAGCAGAGACAGGGGGCCGAGCAATCAGCCCCAGCATTTT
CASRDRGPSNQPQHF
>NA|few|TRBV5-4|TRBJ1-2
TGTGCCAGCAGACATTGGACGGTGAACTATGGCTACACCTTC
CASRHWTVNYGYTF
>NA|NA|TRBV29-1|TRBJ1-1
TGCAGCGTGGGACACCAATGGGGGGACACTGAAGCTTTCTTT
CSVGHQWGDTEAFF
>NA|NA|TRBV19|TRBJ2-1
TGTGCCAGTAGGGGGCTCGACTCGACCGAGCAGTTCTTC
CASRGLDSTEQFF
>NA|NA|TRBV2|TRBJ2-2
TGTGCCAGCAACCGGCAGCTGAACACCGGGGAGCTGTTTTTT
CASNRQLNTGELFF
>NA|once|TRBV27|TRBJ1-3
TGTGCCAGCATCCCGTCGGGGCATGGAAACACCATATATTTT
CASIPSGHGNTIYF
>TRBD2|few|TRBV10-1|TRBJ2-3
TGCGCCAGCAGCAGCGGGGCGGGGTCCCGGTATACGCAGTATTTT
CASSSGAGSRYTQYF
>TRBD2|NA|TRBV18|TRBJ2-3
TGTGCCAGCTCAGATCGCGGGAGGGCCGCAGATACGCAGTATTTT
CASSDRGRAADTQYF
>NA|NA|TRBV27|TRBJ1-1
TGTGCCAGCAGGATCGAAACAGGGAAAGCTTTCTTT
CASRIETGKAFF
>TRBD2|NA|TRBV9|TRBJ2-1
TGTGCCAGCAGCGGGCCGGGACTAGCGGGAGATGAGCAGTTCTTC
CASSGPGLAGDEQFF
>NA|NA|TRBV7-6|TRBJ2-7
TGTGCCAGCAGCCAGGGAGCCGGGACTGCACCCTACGAGCAGTACTTC
CASSQGAGTAPYEQYF
>TRBD2|NA|TRBV27|TRBJ2-7
TGTGCCAGCAGCCGTCAGCGGGAGGGCTCCTACGAGCAGTACTTC
CASSRQREGSYEQYF
>NA|few|TRBV20-1|TRBJ1-2
TGCAGTGCTGAGATGGGGTATGGCTACACCTTC
CSAEMGYGYTF
>NA|NA|TRBV27|TRBJ2-1
TGTGCCAGCAGTCACCGGGCCCTGGGCAATGAGCAGTTCTTC
CASSHRALGNEQFF
>NA|NA|TRBV9|TRBJ1-1
TGTGCCAGCCGGGGTGGTGACACTGAAGCTTTCTTT
CASRGGDTEAFF
>TRBD2|NA|TRBV25-1|TRBJ2-1
TGTGCCAGTCAGACTAGCGAAGGCCACAATGAGCAGTTCTTC
CASQTSEGHNEQFF
>TRBD2|NA|TRBV11-2|TRBJ2-6
TGTGCCAGCAGCTTCGGACTAGCGCGTTCTGGGGCCAACGTCCTGACTTTC
CASSFGLARSGANVLTF
>TRBD1|NA|TRBV5-1|TRBJ1-5
TGCGCCAGCAGCACGGGACAGGGGACAGGGCCCCAGCATTTT
CASSTGQGTGPQHF
>NA|NA|TRBV18|TRBJ2-3
TGTGCCAGCTCACCAATACAGGGCTCTAGCACAGATACGCAGTATTTT
CASSPIQGSSTDTQYF
>NA|once|TRBV6-5|TRBJ2-7
TGTGCCAGCGGGTCTGTTATCGACGAGCAGTACTTC
CASGSVIDEQYF